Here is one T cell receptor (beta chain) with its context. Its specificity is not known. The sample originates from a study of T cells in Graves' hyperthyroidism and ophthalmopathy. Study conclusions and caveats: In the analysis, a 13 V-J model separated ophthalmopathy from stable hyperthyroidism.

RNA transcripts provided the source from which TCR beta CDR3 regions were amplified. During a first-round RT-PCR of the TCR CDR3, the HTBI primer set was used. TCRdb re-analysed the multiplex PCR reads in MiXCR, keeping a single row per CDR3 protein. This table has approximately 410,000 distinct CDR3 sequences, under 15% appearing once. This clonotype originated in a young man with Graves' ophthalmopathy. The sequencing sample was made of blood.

CDR3 region: CASSGGGTATYEQYF. In DNA, the CDR3 is TGTGCCAGCAGCGGGGGGGGGACAGCAACCTACGAGCAGTACTTC. This chain connects TRBV5-4 to TRBJ2-7; the D gene could be TRBD1 or TRBD2 (7 bases each). The CDR3 extends over 15 amino acids. Trimming shortened V by 4 bases and J by 2 bases, and 16 bases separated the two germline ends. CDR1 is SGHNT and CDR2 is YYREEE in the germline V gene (reference sequence).